This entry lists 6 T cell receptor beta chains sequenced from one sample in a study of identical twins (dated by TCRdb to about 2016). Receptor amplification or capture employed 5' RACE. Sequenced using an Illumina HiSeq 2000. TCRdb reprocessed the public reads (quality trimming at Q25 with fastp, clone calling with MiXCR) and kept in-frame beta chains. Each entry is one CDR3 protein sequence, shown with its most common DNA and genes. Within this sample are roughly 250,000 distinct CDR3 sequences, with 5.5% to 8% of them counted one time only. Jointly, the top ten make up 3.6% of the sample. The same data also went into a second study, on yellow fever vaccine responses in identical twins.

Sequencing input: memory (CD45RO+) T cells sorted from blood. What the cell subset or site label conveys for this sample: CD45RO+ enriched T cells. These receptors were taken from a woman younger than 35 in good health.

This clonotype showed up just a few times. The chain combines TRBV4-1 with TRBJ1-6; tentatively, D is TRBD1 (5 bases). Germline V CDR1 and CDR2: MGHRA, YSYEKL. This CDR3 spans 14 amino acids. V was clipped by 6 bases and J by 5 bases, with 11 bases between them. The CDR3 loop reads CASRSGTNNSPLHF. The CDR3 DNA sequence: TGCGCCAGCAGGTCCGGGACGAATAATTCACCCCTCCACTTT.

The sample holds a few counts of this clonotype. V gene TRBV7-9 combines with J gene TRBJ1-2; D may be TRBD1 (5 bases). V shed 5 bases and J shed 2 bases, with 12 bases lying between them. The V gene's germline CDR1 is SEHNR and CDR2 FQNEAQ (reference sequence). The CDR3 extends over 14 amino acids. CDR3 amino acids: CASSLAGANYGYTF. CDR3 bases: TGTGCCAGCAGCCTTGCCGGGGCCAACTATGGCTACACCTTC.

In this sample, this clonotype turned up many times. The chain joins TRBV15 to TRBJ2-7; D is ambiguous. The CDR3 length is 15 residues. Trimming shortened V by 0 bases and J by 5 bases, and 14 bases separated the two germline ends. Germline CDR1 LNHNV, CDR2 YYDKDF (reference sequence). The CDR3 bases are TGTGCCACCAGCAGAGAGAAACTAACCCTCCACGAGCAGTACTTC. Amino acids: CATSREKLTLHEQYF.

This clonotype showed up many times. The CDR3 is CSVRGQGDNQPQHF. CDR3 nucleotide sequence: TGCAGCGTCCGAGGACAGGGGGACAATCAGCCCCAGCATTTT. The V and J genes are TRBV29-1 and TRBJ1-5; 10 positions match TRBD1. Trimming removed 6 bases from V and 3 bases from J; junction bases left unmatched: 5. This CDR3 spans 14 amino acids. CDR1 is SQVTM, CDR2 ANQGSEA, per germline.

This clonotype has a handful of counts. This chain uses TRBV20-1 with TRBJ2-1, with 10 bases fitting TRBD2. J was trimmed by 1 base and V by 0 bases; bases with no gene match: 6. Germline V CDR1 and CDR2: DFQATT, SNEGSKA (reference sequence). The CDR3 consists of 17 residues. CDR3 amino acids: CSAREGLAGVSYNEQFF. CDR3 coding DNA: TGCAGTGCTAGAGAGGGGCTAGCGGGGGTATCCTACAATGAGCAGTTCTTC.

This clonotype was detected ten times or more. V gene TRBV12-3 or TRBV12-4 combines with J gene TRBJ1-6; D is undetermined. V shed 7 bases and J shed 4 bases, with 8 bases lying between them. CDR3 length equals 13 residues. Here the CDR3 reads CASKEDYNSPLHF. CDR3 in DNA: TGTGCCAGCAAGGAAGATTATAATTCACCCCTCCACTTT.